This T cell receptor (beta chain) was sequenced for a study of T cell responses to AZD1222 COVID-19 vaccine. Findings and caveats of the study: The span of vaccine-associated CD4 TCRs extended across spike, with dominance at 160-218 and 743-854. Scientists sampled the repertoires only once the peak T cell response had passed. As reported, nearly half of all spike-specific TCRs target variant regions that are unmutated.

Analyses pooled second doses at about 4 or about 12 weeks. The sample holds one count of this clone. No antigen is known for it. The table came from immunoSEQ multiplex PCR; TCRdb's copy has only in-frame clones and leaves some out. The data hold about 120,000 clones, with roughly nine tenths observed a single time. The clonotype comes from an adult who received the AZD1222 COVID-19 vaccine. The source was peripheral blood, collected 28 days after the second AZD1222 dose.

This CDR3 reads CASSLTGGLIEAFF. The CDR3, as DNA: TGTGCCAGCAGCTTAACAGGGGGATTGATTGAAGCTTTCTTT. The chain couples TRBV7-9 to TRBJ1-1, with 8 bases fitting TRBD1. The CDR3 sequence is 14 residues long. Trimming removed 2 bases from V and 7 bases from J; junction bases left unmatched: 6. In germline, CDR1 is SEHNR, CDR2 FQNEAQ (reference sequence).